This TCR beta chain originates from a study of blood T cell repertoires in COVID-19. Germline V gene sequence: CDR1 LGHDT, CDR2 YNNKEL (reference sequence). The CDR3 is made up of 14 amino acids. With 3 bases removed from V and 0 bases from J, the gap between germline ends came to 9 bases. As processed by the authors: Reference gene primer amplification in the assay estimated nucleated cell counts. The table came from immunoSEQ multiplex PCR; TCRdb's copy has only in-frame clones and leaves some out. V and J calls and clone size come straight from that table; D and trimming were deduced from the DNA. The sample includes 70,000 or so clones, 65% to 90% seen only once; the top ten take around 5.6%.

Sequencing was performed on peripheral blood. The chain carries TRBV3-1 (or the pseudogene TRBV3-2) and TRBJ2-7, with a tentative D call TRBD1 (7 bases). This TCR was recovered from a woman in her sixties with acute or convalescent COVID-19. The CDR3 DNA is TGTGCCAGCAGCCACCAGGGGGGCTCCTACGAGCAGTACTTC. Its protein is CASSHQGGSYEQYF.